The 9 T cell receptor beta chains below come from one sample, sequenced in a study of cytomegalovirus exposure and HLA in healthy donors. This PCR relied on a set of 60 Vbeta primers and 13 Jbeta primers. Profiling relied on immunoSEQ multiplex PCR, and the TCRdb table lists in-frame clones only, not all of them. The repertoire table contains roughly 27,000 clones. Sequenced: PBMCs. These receptors originate from a man aged 25-40 years in good health and CMV-seronegative.

Concerning this clone: This CDR3 is also generated by other DNA sequences in the sample. The chain combines TRBV29-1 with TRBJ1-2; D gene uncertain. CDR1 SQVTM and CDR2 ANQGSEA come from the germline V gene. The CDR3 is made up of 13 amino acids. Trimming stripped 2 bases from V and 0 bases from J, with 7 bases between. The DNA of the CDR3 is TGCAGCGTTGAAAACAGAGCTAACTATGGCTACACCTTC. The encoded protein is CSVENRANYGYTF.

The V and J genes are TRBV13 and TRBJ2-7, with 10 bases aligning to TRBD1. Per germline, CDR1 PRHDT and CDR2 FYEKMQ (reference sequence). With 5 bases clipped from V and 2 bases from J, the junction kept 9 bases outside the gene matches. CDR3 length: 16 amino acids. The CDR3 region is CASSGNDRGRTYEQYF. DNA of the CDR3: TGTGCCAGCAGCGGCAACGACAGGGGGCGAACCTACGAGCAGTACTTC. Variable domain in full (rest from reference TRBV13 and TRBJ2-7): AAGVIQSPRHLIKEKRETATLKCYPIPRHDTVYWYQQGPGQDPQFLISFYEKMQSDKGSIPDRFSAQQFSDYHSELNMSSLELGDSALYFCASSGNDRGRTYEQYFGPGTRLTVT.

The chain uses TRBV4-3 and TRBJ2-3, with a possible D match to TRBD1 (6 bases). CDR3 length: 20 residues. CDR1 is LGHNA and CDR2 is YSLEER in the germline V gene. The V end lost 4 bases, the J end lost 3 bases, and 29 bases lay between the germline ends. The CDR3 spells CASSRTLPQTGTSFTDTQYF. CDR3 DNA: TGCGCCAGCAGCCGAACATTACCTCAGACCGGGACATCCTTTACAGATACGCAGTATTTT.

This clone is labeled medium-sized based on frequency. This sequence joins TRBV7-2 and TRBJ2-7; perhaps TRBD1 as D (6 bases). V was cut by 5 bases and J by 3 bases, with 11 bases left in between. Germline CDR1 SGHTA, CDR2 FQGNSA. This CDR3 comprises 13 residues. This chain's CDR3 is CASSRTGNYEQYF. CDR3 nucleotides: TGTGCCAGCAGCCGTACAGGGAACTACGAGCAGTACTTC.

The chain uses TRBV29-1 and TRBJ2-7; 8 positions agree with TRBD1. From germline, CDR1 is SQVTM and CDR2 ANQGSEA. CDR3 length: 12 residues. The V gene end was trimmed by 1 base and the J gene end by 5 bases; junction bases not matched to a gene: 1. DNA for the CDR3: TGCAGCGTTGAAGTGACAGGGGACGAGCAGTACTTC. Translation: CSVEVTGDEQYF.

The chain joins TRBV6-1 to TRBJ1-2, with TRBD1 matching 10 bases. The CDR3 has 15 amino acids. V lost 6 bases, J lost 7 bases, and 11 bases stayed unmatched. Germline V lookup: CDR1 MNHNS, CDR2 SASEGT. CDR3 in DNA: TGTGCCAGCAGCAAACCGACAGGGGGCATAGGTGGCTACACCTTC. As protein: CASSKPTGGIGGYTF.

The J gene is TRBJ2-7, the V gene TRBV7-6, with 11 positions matching TRBD2. This CDR3 region has 18 residues. CDR1 is SGHVS and CDR2 is FNYEAQ in the germline V gene. V dropped 5 bases and J dropped 3; count of bases not matched to a gene: 15. The CDR3 is CASSPYLPFGTSGYEQYF. CDR3 bases: TGTGCCAGCAGCCCGTATCTTCCCTTCGGGACTAGCGGCTACGAGCAGTACTTC. The whole variable domain, remainder taken from reference TRBV7-6 and TRBJ2-7, is GAGVSQSPRYKVTKRGQDVALRCDPISGHVSLYWYRQALGQGPEFLTYFNYEAQQDKSGLPNDRFSAERPEGSISTLTIQRTEQRDSAMYRCASSPYLPFGTSGYEQYFGPGTRLTVT.

The CDR3 sequence: CASSYSPSGSYNEQFF. The CDR3 DNA reads as TGTGCCAGCAGTTACTCGCCGAGCGGGAGCTACAATGAGCAGTTCTTC. This chain uses TRBV6-5 with TRBJ2-1; TRBD2 agrees at 8 bases. The V gene end was trimmed by 0 bases and the J gene end by 3 bases; junction bases not matched to a gene: 4. Germline CDR1 and CDR2: MNHEY and SVGAGI. The CDR3 consists of 16 residues.

The genes are TRBV5-8 and TRBJ2-7, with 7 bases lining up with TRBD1. The V gene's germline CDR1 is SGHTS and CDR2 YDEGEE. The junction had 5 bases not matched to a gene; V was cut back by 5 bases and J by 9 bases. The CDR3 runs 11 residues. The CDR3: CASSIRDRQYF. As DNA, the CDR3 is TGTGCCAGCAGTATCCGGGACAGGCAGTACTTC.